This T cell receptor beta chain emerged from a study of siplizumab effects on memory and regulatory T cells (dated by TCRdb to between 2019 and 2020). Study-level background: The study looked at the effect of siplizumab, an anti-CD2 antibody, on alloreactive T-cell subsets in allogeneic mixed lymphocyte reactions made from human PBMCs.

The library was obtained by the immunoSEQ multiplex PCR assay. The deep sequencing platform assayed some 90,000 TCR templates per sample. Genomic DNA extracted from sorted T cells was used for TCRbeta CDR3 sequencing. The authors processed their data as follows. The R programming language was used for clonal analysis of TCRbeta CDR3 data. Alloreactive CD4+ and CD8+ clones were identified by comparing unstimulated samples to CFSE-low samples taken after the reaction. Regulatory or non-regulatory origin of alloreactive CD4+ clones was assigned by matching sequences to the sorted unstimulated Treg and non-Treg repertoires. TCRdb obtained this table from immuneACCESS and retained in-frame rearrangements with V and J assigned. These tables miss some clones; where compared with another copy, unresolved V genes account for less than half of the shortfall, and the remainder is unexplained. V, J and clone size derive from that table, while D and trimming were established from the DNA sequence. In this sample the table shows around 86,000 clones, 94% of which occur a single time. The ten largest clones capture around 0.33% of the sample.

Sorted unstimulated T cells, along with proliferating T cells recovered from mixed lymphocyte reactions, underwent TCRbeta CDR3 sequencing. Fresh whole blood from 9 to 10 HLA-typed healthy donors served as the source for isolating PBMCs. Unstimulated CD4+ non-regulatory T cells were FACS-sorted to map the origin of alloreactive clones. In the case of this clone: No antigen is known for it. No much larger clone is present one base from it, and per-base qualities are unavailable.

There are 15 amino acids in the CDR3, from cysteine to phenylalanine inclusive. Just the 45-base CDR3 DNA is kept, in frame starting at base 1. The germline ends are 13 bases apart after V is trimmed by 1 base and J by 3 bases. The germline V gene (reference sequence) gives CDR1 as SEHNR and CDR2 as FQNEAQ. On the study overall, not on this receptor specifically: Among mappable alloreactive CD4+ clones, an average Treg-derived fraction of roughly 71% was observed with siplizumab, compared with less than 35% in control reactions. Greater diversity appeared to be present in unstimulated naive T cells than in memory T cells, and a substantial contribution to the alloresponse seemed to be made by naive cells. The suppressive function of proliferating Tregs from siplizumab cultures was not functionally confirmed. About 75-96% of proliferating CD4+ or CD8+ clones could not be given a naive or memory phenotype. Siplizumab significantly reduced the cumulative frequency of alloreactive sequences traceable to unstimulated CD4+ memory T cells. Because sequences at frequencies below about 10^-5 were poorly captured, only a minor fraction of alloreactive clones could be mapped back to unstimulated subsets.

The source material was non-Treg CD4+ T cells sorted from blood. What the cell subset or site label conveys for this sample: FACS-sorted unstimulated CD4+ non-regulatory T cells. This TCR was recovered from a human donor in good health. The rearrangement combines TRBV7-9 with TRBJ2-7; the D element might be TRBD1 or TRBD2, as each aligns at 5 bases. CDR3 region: CASSLEAGSSYEQYF. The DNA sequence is TGTGCCAGCAGCTTAGAGGCAGGGAGTAGCTACGAGCAGTACTTC.